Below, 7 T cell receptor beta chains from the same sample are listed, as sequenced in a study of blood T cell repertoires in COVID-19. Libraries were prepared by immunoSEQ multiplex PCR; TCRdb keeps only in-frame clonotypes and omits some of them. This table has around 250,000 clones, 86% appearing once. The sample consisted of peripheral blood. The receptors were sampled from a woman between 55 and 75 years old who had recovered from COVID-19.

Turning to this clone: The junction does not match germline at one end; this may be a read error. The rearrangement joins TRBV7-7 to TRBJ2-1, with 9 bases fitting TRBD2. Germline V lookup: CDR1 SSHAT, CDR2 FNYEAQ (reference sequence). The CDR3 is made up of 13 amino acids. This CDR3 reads CASSLGLAREQFF. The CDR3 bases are TGTGCTAGCAGCCTAGGACTAGCGCGTGAGCAGTTCTTC.

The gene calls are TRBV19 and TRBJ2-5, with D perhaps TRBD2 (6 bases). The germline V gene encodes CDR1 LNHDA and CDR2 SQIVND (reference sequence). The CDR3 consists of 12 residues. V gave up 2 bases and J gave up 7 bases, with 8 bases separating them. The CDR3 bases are TGTGCCAGTAGTATACTGGGAGGGACCCAGTACTTC. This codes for CASSILGGTQYF.

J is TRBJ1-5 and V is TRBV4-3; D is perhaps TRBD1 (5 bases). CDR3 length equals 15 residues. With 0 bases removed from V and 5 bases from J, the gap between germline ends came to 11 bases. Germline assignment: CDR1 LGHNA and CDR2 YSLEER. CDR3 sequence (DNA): TGCGCCAGCAGCCAAGATTTCGGGGGGGATCAGCCCCAGCATTTT. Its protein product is CASSQDFGGDQPQHF.

The DNA of the CDR3 is TGTGCCAGCAGCCGATCCGGGACTAGTAGGTTAGTGGATACGCAGTATTTT. This sequence encodes CASSRSGTSRLVDTQYF. The chain couples TRBV7-9 to TRBJ2-3; 8 bases fit TRBD2. The CDR3 covers 17 residues. V trimming: 5 bases; J trimming: 6 bases; junction bases outside the gene matches: 16. CDR1 and CDR2 (germline): SEHNR, FQNEAQ (reference sequence).

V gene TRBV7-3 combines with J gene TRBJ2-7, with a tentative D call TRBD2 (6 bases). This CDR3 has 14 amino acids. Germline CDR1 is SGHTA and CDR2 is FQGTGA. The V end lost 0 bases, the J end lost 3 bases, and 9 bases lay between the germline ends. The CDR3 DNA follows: TGTGCCAGCAGCTTAACATTCGGGGGCTACGAGCAGTACTTC. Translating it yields CASSLTFGGYEQYF.

The CDR3 nucleotides read TGTGCCAGCGGCTTACCTCCTTCTCAGTACTTC. It codes for CASGLPPSQYF. This chain uses TRBV12-3 or TRBV12-4 with TRBJ2-7; D uncertain. There are 11 residues in the CDR3. V shed 8 bases and J shed 10 bases, with 15 bases lying between them.

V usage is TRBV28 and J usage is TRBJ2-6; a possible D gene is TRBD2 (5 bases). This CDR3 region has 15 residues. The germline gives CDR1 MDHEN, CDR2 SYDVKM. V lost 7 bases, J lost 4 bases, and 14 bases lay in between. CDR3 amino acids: CASIYRGSGANVLTF. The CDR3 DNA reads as TGTGCCAGCATCTATAGAGGGTCCGGGGCCAACGTCCTGACTTTC.